Presented here are 14 T cell receptor beta chains from one specimen sequenced in a study of blood T cell repertoires in COVID-19. The table came from immunoSEQ multiplex PCR; TCRdb's copy has only in-frame clones and leaves some out. Here the sample spans approximately 200,000 clones, approximately 86% being singletons. What was sequenced was PBMCs or T cells enriched from blood (not recorded which). All receptors come from a man aged 18 to 29 with acute COVID-19.

The chain combines TRBV7-9 with TRBJ1-6; D unresolved. The germline CDR1 and CDR2 sequences are SEHNR and FQNEAQ (reference sequence). V was pared by 6 bases and J by 12 bases, with 9 bases between. This CDR3 has 11 amino acids. The DNA of the CDR3 is TGTGCCAGCAGTGCACCGGGACCCCTCCACTTT. The encoded protein is CASSAPGPLHF.

The rearrangement uses TRBV5-6 and TRBJ1-2; D is unresolved. The CDR3 totals 14 residues. V was shortened by 4 bases and J by 1 base, with 11 bases between the two germline ends. Germline CDR1 SGHDT, CDR2 YYEEEE. The CDR3 DNA reads as TGTGCCAGCAGCCTCCCGGTTTTTAACTATGGCTACACCTTC. Its protein product is CASSLPVFNYGYTF.

The V call is TRBV6-6, the J call TRBJ2-5; tentative D call: TRBD2 (6 bases). Germline V CDR1 and CDR2: MNHNY, SVGAGI (reference sequence). This CDR3 comprises 16 residues. Between the trimmed V and J ends, which lost 7 bases and 0 bases, there was a span of 18 bases. The CDR3 loop reads CASKLNGGPHQETQYF. The CDR3 region has the DNA TGTGCCAGCAAATTGAACGGGGGACCCCACCAAGAGACCCAGTACTTC.

The chain carries TRBV18 and TRBJ2-7; D is possibly TRBD2 (5 bases). The ends were cut back, 2 bases at V and 2 bases at J, with 16 bases in the middle. The CDR3 contains 16 residues. CDR1 is KGHSH and CDR2 is LQKENI in the germline V gene. The CDR3 protein is CASSPAGRKTPYEQYF. DNA of the CDR3: TGTGCCAGCTCACCAGCGGGCCGCAAGACTCCCTACGAGCAGTACTTC.

The chain is built from TRBV28 and TRBJ1-6; a possible D gene is TRBD1 (5 bases). Germline assignment: CDR1 MDHEN and CDR2 SYDVKM. The CDR3 extends over 13 amino acids. V shed 3 bases and J shed 11 bases, with 11 bases lying between them. CDR3 DNA: TGTGCCAGCAGTTTGGCAGGGAGGACACCCCTCCACTTT. The encoded protein is CASSLAGRTPLHF. The full variable domain, its missing parts supplied by reference TRBV28 and TRBJ1-6, is DVKVTQSSRYLVKRTGEKVFLECVQDMDHENMFWYRQDPGLGLRLIYFSYDVKMKEKGDIPEGYSVSREKKERFSLILESASTNQTSMYLCASSLAGRTPLHFGNGTRLTVT.

This clone appeared a single time. This chain links TRBV29-1 with TRBJ1-3; D is unclear. Trimming pared 4 bases from V and 2 bases from J, leaving 9 bases between. The CDR3 consists of 13 residues. Germline CDR1 and CDR2: SQVTM and ANQGSEA. DNA for the CDR3: TGCAGCGTTGTCCGGGGTACTGGAAACACCATATATTTT. Its translation: CSVVRGTGNTIYF.

This clone was detected once. V gene TRBV4-1 combines with J gene TRBJ2-3; weak D call: TRBD1 (6 bases). Trimming removed 4 bases from V and 4 bases from J, with 18 bases in between. Germline CDR1 and CDR2: MGHRA and YSYEKL. The CDR3 runs to 16 residues. The DNA of the CDR3 is TGCGCCAGCAGCCGACTTACAGGGAGTGGGTCAGATACGCAGTATTTT. It yields the protein CASSRLTGSGSDTQYF.

The chain employs TRBV14 and TRBJ1-1; D uncertain. Germline loops: CDR1 SGHDN, CDR2 FVKESK. V was cut by 1 base and J by 6 bases, with 18 bases left in between. The CDR3 has 16 residues. CDR3 loop: CASSQAPTSFVSEAFF. The CDR3 bases are TGTGCCAGCAGCCAAGCGCCGACAAGCTTCGTCTCTGAAGCTTTCTTT.

The chain combines TRBV27 with TRBJ2-7; tentative D call: TRBD2 (6 bases). The germline V gene encodes CDR1 MNHEY and CDR2 SMNVEV (reference sequence). The CDR3 covers 14 residues. The ends were cut back, 6 bases at V and 5 bases at J, with 17 bases in the middle. The CDR3 nucleotides read TGTGCCAGCAGCTTCCTGGGGGGAGTCAACGAGCAGTACTTC. It codes for CASSFLGGVNEQYF.

J is TRBJ2-3 and V is TRBV5-4; 7 bases align to TRBD2. J lost 4 bases, V lost 7 bases, and 12 bases had no gene match. The CDR3 consists of 15 residues. Germline CDR1 reads SGHNT; CDR2 reads YYREEE (reference sequence). In DNA form, the CDR3 reads TGTGCCAGCGGTGGCCGACTAGCAGGCTCAGATACGCAGTATTTT. Translated: CASGGRLAGSDTQYF.

This chain uses TRBV14 with TRBJ1-5; 7 bases align to TRBD1. V was pared by 2 bases and J by 7 bases, with 14 bases of the junction left unmatched. Germline values: CDR1 SGHDN, CDR2 FVKESK. The CDR3 is made up of 17 amino acids. The CDR3 DNA reads as TGTGCCAGCAGCCAACCGACAGGGACGAGGTTATGGCAGCCCCAGCATTTT. As protein: CASSQPTGTRLWQPQHF. Based on the CDR3 plus reference TRBV14 and TRBJ1-5, the full variable domain is EAGVTQFPSHSVIEKGQTVTLRCDPISGHDNLYWYRRVMGKEIKFLLHFVKESKQDESGMPNNRFLAERTGGTYSTLKVQPAELEDSGVYFCASSQPTGTRLWQPQHFGDGTRLSIL.

The DNA of the CDR3 is TGTGCCAGTAGTTCCCAGGGGGGCGAAAAGAACACTGAAGCTTTCTTT. Protein product: CASSSQGGEKNTEAFF. This rearrangement joins TRBV19 to TRBJ1-1; 7 bases are a match to TRBD1. V shed 5 bases, J shed 1 base, and the junction held 10 bases outside the gene matches. The germline gives CDR1 LNHDA, CDR2 SQIVND (reference sequence). This CDR3 is built from 16 residues.

This clone was seen once. This may arise from a read error, as a much more abundant clone is one base away. The chain employs TRBV4-1 and TRBJ2-1; TRBD1 matches at 10 bases. Trimming cost V 6 bases and J 5 bases; bases outside gene matches: 1. CDR1 is MGHRA and CDR2 is YSYEKL in the germline V gene. CDR3 length: 13 residues. CDR3 coding DNA: TGCGCCAGCAGGGGGACAGGGGACAATGAGCAGTTCTTC. Encoded protein: CASRGTGDNEQFF.

V and J are TRBV6-5 and TRBJ1-1; 7 nucleotides align to TRBD1. The length of the CDR3 is 15 residues. Per the germline V gene, CDR1 is MNHEY and CDR2 is SVGAGI. V lost 6 bases and J lost 5; bases outside the gene matches: 12. The CDR3 region has the DNA TGTGCCAGCAGGCATCGGGACAGCTTTTTTACTGAAGCTTTCTTT. Translation: CASRHRDSFFTEAFF.